This T cell receptor (beta chain) was identified during a study of blood T cell repertoires in COVID-19. TCRdb keeps only in-frame clones here, not all; method: immunoSEQ multiplex PCR. The data contain roughly 260,000 clones, approximately 86% of them singletons. Trimming left V 0 bases short and J 4 bases short, with 15 bases between. Germline assignment: CDR1 MGHRA and CDR2 YSYEKL. This CDR3 contains 17 residues. The sample was peripheral blood. The chain combines TRBV4-1 with TRBJ1-4; possibly TRBD1 for D (6 bases). This clonotype was sampled from a woman older than 75 with active or convalescent COVID-19. The CDR3: CASSQDWGGRINEKLFF. The DNA of the CDR3 is TGCGCCAGCAGCCAAGATTGGGGGGGGCGAATTAATGAAAAACTGTTTTTT.